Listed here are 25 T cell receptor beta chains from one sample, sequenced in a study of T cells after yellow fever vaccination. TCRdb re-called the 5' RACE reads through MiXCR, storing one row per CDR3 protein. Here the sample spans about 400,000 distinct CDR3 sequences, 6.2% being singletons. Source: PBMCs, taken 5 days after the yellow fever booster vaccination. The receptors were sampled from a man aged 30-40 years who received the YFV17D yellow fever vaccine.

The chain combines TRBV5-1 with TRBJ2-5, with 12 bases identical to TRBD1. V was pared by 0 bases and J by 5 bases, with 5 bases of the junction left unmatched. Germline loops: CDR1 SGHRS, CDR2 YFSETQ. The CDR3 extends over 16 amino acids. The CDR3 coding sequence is TGCGCCAGCAGCTTGGCCGGGACAGGGGGCGAGGAGACCCAGTACTTC. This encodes CASSLAGTGGEETQYF.

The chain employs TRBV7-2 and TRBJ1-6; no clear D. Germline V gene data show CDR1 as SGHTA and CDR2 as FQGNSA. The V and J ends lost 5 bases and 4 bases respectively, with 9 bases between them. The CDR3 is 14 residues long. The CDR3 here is CASSLQDYNSPLHF. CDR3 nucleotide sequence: TGTGCCAGCAGCCTCCAAGATTATAATTCACCCCTCCACTTT.

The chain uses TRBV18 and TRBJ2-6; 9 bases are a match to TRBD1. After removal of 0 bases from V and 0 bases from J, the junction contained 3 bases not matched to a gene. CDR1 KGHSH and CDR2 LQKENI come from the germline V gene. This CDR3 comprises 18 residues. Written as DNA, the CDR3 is TGTGCCAGCTCACCACCGGGACAGGGTATCTCTGGGGCCAACGTCCTGACTTTC. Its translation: CASSPPGQGISGANVLTF.

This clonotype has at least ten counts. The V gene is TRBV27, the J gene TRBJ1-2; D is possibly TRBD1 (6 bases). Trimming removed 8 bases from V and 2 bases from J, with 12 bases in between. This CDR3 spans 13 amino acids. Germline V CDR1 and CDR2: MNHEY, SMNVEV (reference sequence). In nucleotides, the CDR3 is TGTGCCAGCCACCAGACAGGAAACTATGGCTACACCTTC. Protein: CASHQTGNYGYTF.

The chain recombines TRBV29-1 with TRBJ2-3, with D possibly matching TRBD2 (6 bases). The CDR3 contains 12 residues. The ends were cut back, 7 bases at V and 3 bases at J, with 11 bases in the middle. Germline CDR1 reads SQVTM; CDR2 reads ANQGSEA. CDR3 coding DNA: TGCAGCGAGACTAGAACTACAGATACGCAGTATTTT. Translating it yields CSETRTTDTQYF.

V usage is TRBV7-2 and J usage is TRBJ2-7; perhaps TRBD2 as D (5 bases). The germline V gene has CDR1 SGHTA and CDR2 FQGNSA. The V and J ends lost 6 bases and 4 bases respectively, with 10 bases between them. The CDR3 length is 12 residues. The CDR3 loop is CASRLPGYEQYF. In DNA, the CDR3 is TGTGCCAGCAGGTTACCGGGGTACGAGCAGTACTTC.

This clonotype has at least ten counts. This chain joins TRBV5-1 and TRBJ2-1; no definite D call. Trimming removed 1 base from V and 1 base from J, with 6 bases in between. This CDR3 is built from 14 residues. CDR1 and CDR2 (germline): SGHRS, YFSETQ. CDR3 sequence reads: CASSLKQSYNEQFF. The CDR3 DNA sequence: TGCGCCAGCAGCTTGAAACAGTCCTACAATGAGCAGTTCTTC.

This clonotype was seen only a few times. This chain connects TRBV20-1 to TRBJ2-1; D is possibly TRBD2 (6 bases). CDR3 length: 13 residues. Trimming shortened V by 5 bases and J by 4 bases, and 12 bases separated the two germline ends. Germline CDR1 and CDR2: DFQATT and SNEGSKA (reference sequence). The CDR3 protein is CSARAGPYNEQFF. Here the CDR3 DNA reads TGCAGTGCTCGTGCGGGGCCATACAATGAGCAGTTCTTC.

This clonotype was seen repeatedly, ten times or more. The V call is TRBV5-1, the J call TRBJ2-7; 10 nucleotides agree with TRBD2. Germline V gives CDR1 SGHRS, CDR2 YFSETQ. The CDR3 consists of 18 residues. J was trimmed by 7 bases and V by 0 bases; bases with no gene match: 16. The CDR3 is CASSLAGTSDMHGVEQYF. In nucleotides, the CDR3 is TGCGCCAGCAGCTTGGCCGGGACTAGCGACATGCACGGTGTAGAGCAGTACTTC.

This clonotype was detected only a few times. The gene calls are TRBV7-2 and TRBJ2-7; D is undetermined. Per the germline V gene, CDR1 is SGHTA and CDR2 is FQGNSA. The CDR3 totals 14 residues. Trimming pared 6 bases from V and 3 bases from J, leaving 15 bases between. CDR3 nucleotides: TGTGCCAGCAGTAGGGCGGCGGTAAACTACGAGCAGTACTTC. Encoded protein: CASSRAAVNYEQYF.

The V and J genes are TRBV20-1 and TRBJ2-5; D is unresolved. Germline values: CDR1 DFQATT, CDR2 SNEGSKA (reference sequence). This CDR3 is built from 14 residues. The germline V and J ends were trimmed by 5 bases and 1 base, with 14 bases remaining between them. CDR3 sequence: CSAAISMAQETQYF. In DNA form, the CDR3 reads TGCAGTGCTGCCATCTCCATGGCCCAAGAGACCCAGTACTTC.

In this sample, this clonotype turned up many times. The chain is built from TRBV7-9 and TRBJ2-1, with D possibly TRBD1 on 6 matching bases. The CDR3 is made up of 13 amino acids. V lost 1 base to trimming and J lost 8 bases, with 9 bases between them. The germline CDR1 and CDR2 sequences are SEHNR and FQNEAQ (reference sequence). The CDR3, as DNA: TGTGCCAGCAGCTTAGAACAGGGCGATGAGCAGTTCTTC. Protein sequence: CASSLEQGDEQFF. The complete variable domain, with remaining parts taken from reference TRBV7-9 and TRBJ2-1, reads DTGVSQNPRHKITKRGQNVTFRCDPISEHNRLYWYRQTLGQGPEFLTYFQNEAQLEKSRLLSDRFSAERPKGSFSTLEIQRTEQGDSAMYLCASSLEQGDEQFFGPGTRLTVL.

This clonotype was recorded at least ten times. The CDR3 DNA sequence: TGTGCCAGCAGCTCGGGACAGGGGGGGGAGGACACCGGGGAGCTGTTTTTT. Translated, it gives CASSSGQGGEDTGELFF. The rearrangement links TRBV7-2 to TRBJ2-2; 11 nucleotides agree with TRBD1. Per germline, CDR1 SGHTA and CDR2 FQGNSA. Trimming cost V 4 bases and J 3 bases; bases outside gene matches: 7. The CDR3 sequence is 17 residues long. Full variable domain (remainder filled in from reference TRBV7-2 and TRBJ2-2): GAGVSQSPSNKVTEKGKDVELRCDPISGHTALYWYRQSLGQGLEFLIYFQGNSAPDKSGLPSDRFSAERTGGSVSTLTIQRTQQEDSAVYLCASSSGQGGEDTGELFFGEGSRLTVL.

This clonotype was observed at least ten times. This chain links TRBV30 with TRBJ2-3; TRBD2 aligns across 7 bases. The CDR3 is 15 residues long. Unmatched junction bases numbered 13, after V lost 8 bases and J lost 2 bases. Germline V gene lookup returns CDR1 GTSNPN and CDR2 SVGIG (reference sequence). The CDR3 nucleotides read TGTGCCCGGACCGGGCGGGAGTTTCTCACAGATACGCAGTATTTT. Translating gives CARTGREFLTDTQYF.

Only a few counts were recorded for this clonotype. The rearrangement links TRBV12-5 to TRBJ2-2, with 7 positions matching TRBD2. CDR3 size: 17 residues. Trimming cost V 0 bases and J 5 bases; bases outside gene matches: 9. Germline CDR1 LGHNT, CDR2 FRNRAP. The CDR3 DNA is TGTGCTAGTGGTTTGGTAAGAGCGGGATCCCGAACCGGGGAGCTGTTTTTT. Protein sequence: CASGLVRAGSRTGELFF.

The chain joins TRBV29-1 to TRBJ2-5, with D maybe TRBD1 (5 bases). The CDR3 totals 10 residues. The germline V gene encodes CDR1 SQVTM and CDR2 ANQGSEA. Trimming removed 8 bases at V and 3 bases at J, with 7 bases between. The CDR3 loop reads CSFREETQYF. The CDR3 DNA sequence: TGCAGCTTCAGGGAAGAGACCCAGTACTTC.

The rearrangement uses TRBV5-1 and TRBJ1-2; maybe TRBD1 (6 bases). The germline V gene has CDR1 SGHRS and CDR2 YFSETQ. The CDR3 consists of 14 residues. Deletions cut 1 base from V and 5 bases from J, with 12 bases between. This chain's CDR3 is CASSLSTGAYGYTF. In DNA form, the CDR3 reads TGCGCCAGCAGCTTGTCGACAGGAGCATATGGCTACACCTTC.

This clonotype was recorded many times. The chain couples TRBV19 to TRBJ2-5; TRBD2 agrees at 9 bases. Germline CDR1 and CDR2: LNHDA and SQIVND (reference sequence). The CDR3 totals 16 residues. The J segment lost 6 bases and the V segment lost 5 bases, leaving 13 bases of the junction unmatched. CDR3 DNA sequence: TGTGCCAGTAGTGCCGAGTTGCGGGAGGGCCGGAAGACCCAGTACTTC. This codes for CASSAELREGRKTQYF. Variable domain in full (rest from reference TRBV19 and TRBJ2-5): DGGITQSPKYLFRKEGQNVTLSCEQNLNHDAMYWYRQDPGQGLRLIYYSQIVNDFQKGDIAEGYSVSREKKESFPLTVTSAQKNPTAFYLCASSAELREGRKTQYFGPGTRLLVL.

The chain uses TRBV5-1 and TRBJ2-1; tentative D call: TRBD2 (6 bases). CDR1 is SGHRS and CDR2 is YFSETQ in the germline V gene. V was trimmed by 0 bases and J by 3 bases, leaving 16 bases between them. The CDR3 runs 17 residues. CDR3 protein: CASSLVGPQGGYNEQFF. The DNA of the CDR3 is TGCGCCAGCAGCTTGGTTGGCCCGCAGGGAGGCTACAATGAGCAGTTCTTC. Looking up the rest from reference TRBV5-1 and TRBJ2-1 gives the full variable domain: KAGVTQTPRYLIKTRGQQVTLSCSPISGHRSVSWYQQTPGQGLQFLFEYFSETQRNKGNFPGRFSGRQFSNSRSEMNVSTLELGDSALYLCASSLVGPQGGYNEQFFGPGTRLTVL.

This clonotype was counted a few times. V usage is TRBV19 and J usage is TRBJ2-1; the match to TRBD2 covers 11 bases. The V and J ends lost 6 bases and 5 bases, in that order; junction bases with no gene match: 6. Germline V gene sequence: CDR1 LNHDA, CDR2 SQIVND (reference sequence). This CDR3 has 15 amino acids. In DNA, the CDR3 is TGTGCCAGTAGGCCGGGGACTAGCGGAAACAATGAGCAGTTCTTC. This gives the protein CASRPGTSGNNEQFF.

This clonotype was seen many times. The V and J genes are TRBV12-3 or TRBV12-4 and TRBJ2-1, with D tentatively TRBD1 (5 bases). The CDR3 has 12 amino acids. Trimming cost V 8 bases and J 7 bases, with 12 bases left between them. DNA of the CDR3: TGTGCCAGCTCGATACAGGAAAATGAGCAGTTCTTC. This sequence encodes CASSIQENEQFF.

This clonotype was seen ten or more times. In nucleotides, the CDR3 is TGTGCCAGCACCTGGGAGGGGGCTTCGAACACCGGGGAGCTGTTTTTT. This gives the protein CASTWEGASNTGELFF. V is TRBV28 and J is TRBJ2-2, with D tentatively TRBD1 or TRBD2 (7 bases each). The CDR3 consists of 16 residues. V was trimmed by 7 bases and J by 0 bases, leaving 15 bases between them. Germline V lookup: CDR1 MDHEN, CDR2 SYDVKM.

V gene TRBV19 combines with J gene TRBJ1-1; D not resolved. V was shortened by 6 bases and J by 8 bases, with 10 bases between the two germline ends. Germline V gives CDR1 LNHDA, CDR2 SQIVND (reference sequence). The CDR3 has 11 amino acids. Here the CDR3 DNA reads TGTGCCAGTAGCGTCTCGGGGGAAGCTTTCTTT. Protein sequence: CASSVSGEAFF.

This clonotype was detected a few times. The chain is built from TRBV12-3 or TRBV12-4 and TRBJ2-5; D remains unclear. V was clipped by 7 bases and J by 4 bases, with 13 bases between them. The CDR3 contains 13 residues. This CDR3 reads CASNSRAAETQYF. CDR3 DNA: TGTGCCAGCAACTCCCGGGCGGCAGAGACCCAGTACTTC.

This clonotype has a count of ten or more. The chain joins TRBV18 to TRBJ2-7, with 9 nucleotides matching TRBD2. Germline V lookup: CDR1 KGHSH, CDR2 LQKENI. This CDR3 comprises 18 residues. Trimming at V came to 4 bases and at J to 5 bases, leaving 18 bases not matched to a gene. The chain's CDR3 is CASSQTPAVASGTHEQYF. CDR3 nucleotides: TGTGCCAGCTCACAAACCCCCGCTGTGGCTAGCGGGACCCACGAGCAGTACTTC.